This T cell receptor beta chain appears in the sequencing data of a study of early T cells in non-severe SARS-CoV-2 infection. Study background: Sequencing targeted bulk RNA from unsorted whole blood, leaving chains unpaired. General observations from the study: Comparison of clonotypes with VDJdb favored anti-spike CD8 responses while missing private and CD4 specificities.

The germline V gene encodes CDR1 MNHEY and CDR2 SVGAGI. V gave up 4 bases and J gave up 8 bases; unmatched junction bases: 0. This CDR3 spans 12 amino acids. Molecules of cDNA were individually given unique molecular identifiers that were attached to them. One entry per CDR3 protein results from TCRdb running MiXCR on the 5' RACE reads. Among about 80,000 distinct CDR3 sequences listed, 12% were seen once. Only a few counts were recorded for this clonotype. Its antigen remains unidentified. The TCR sequence derives from an adult who was a healthcare worker with PCR-confirmed SARS-CoV-2 infection or an uninfected control (not recorded which). The sample taken for sequencing was whole blood. The V gene is TRBV6-5, the J gene TRBJ2-2; TRBD2 agrees at 8 bases. CDR3 residues: CASSLAGGELFF. CDR3 coding DNA: TGTGCCAGCAGTTTAGCGGGGGGGGAGCTGTTTTTT.